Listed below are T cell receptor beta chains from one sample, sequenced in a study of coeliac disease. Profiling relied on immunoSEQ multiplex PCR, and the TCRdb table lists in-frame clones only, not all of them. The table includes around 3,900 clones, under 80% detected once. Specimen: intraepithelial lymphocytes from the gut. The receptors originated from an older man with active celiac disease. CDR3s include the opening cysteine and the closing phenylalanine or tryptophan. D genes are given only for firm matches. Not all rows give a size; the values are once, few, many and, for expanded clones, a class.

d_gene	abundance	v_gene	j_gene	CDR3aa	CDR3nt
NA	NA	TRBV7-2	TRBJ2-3	CASSLAQPSTDTQYF	TGTGCCAGCAGCTTAGCACAGCCTAGCACAGATACGCAGTATTTT
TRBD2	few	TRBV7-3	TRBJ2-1	CASSSVGGVPSGRSEFF	TGTGCCAGCAGCTCAGTAGGTGGTGTTCCTAGCGGGAGGTCTGAGTTCTTC
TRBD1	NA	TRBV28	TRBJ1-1	CASNPGGQTNTEAFF	TGTGCCAGCAACCCAGGGGGTCAGACGAACACTGAAGCTTTCTTT
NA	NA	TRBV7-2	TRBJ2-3	CASSSYTDTQYF	TGTGCCAGCAGCTCCTACACAGATACGCAGTATTTT
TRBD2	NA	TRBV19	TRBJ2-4	CASSRAGGGKNIQYF	TGTGCCAGTAGTCGAGCGGGAGGGGGCAAAAACATTCAGTACTTC
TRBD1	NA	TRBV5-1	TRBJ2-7	CASSPGTGGREQYF	TGCGCCAGCAGCCCGGGGACAGGGGGCCGGGAGCAGTACTTC
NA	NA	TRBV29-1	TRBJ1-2	CSALPGGGYTF	TGCAGCGCGCTCCCGGGGGGTGGCTACACCTTC
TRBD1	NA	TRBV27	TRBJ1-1	CASRSRGRGLGLNTEAFF	TGTGCCAGCAGATCCCGGGGCAGGGGGCTGGGACTGAACACTGAAGCTTTCTTT
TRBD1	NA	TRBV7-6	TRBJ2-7	CASSLGTGLYEQYF	TGTGCCAGCAGCTTAGGGACAGGGTTGTACGAGCAGTACTTC
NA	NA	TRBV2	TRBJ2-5	CASSPTEETQYF	TGTGCCAGCAGCCCAACGGAGGAGACCCAGTACTTC
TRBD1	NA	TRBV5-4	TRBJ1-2	CASSPQTGMILNYGYTF	TGTGCCAGCAGCCCCCAGACAGGGATGATTTTGAACTATGGCTACACCTTC
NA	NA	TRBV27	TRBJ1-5	CASSFSGPNQPQHF	TGTGCCAGCAGTTTTTCAGGGCCCAATCAGCCCCAGCATTTT
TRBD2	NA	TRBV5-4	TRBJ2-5	CASSLRGVVQETQYF	TGTGCCAGCAGCTTGCGGGGGGTGGTCCAAGAGACCCAGTACTTC
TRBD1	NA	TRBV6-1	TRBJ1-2	CASSDPDRVGVYGYTF	TGTGCCAGCAGTGACCCGGACAGGGTCGGTGTCTATGGCTACACCTTC
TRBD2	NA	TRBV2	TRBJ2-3	CASRGISGGANTQYF	TGTGCCAGCAGGGGAATTAGCGGGGGGGCGAATACGCAGTATTTT
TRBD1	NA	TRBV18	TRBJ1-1	CASSPPGQGRLGEAFF	TGTGCCAGCTCACCACCGGGACAGGGGCGGCTTGGTGAAGCTTTCTTT
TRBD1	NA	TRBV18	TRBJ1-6	CASSPRRDRENSPLHF	TGTGCCAGCTCACCGCGGCGGGACAGAGAAAATTCACCCCTCCACTTT
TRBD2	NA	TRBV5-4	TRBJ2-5	CASSPGLAGGRETQYF	TGTGCCAGCAGCCCCGGACTAGCGGGGGGCCGGGAGACCCAGTACTTC
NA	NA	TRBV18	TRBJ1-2	CASSQGRDYGYTF	TGTGCCAGCTCCCAAGGGAGGGACTATGGCTACACCTTC
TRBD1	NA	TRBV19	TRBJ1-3	CASKTGSYSGNTIYF	TGTGCCAGCAAGACAGGGTCTTACTCTGGAAACACCATATATTTT